A selection of T cell receptor beta chains follows, all from one sample in a study of cytomegalovirus exposure and HLA in healthy donors. Measured with immunoSEQ multiplex PCR; TCRdb has only the in-frame clones, and not every one. The sample records 200,000 to 250,000 clones, approximately 82% being singletons. The specimen sequenced was PBMCs. The receptors stem from a man in his late teens or twenties in good health and CMV-seronegative. CDR3s include the opening cysteine and the closing phenylalanine or tryptophan.

TRBJ1-2,TRBV7-3,CASSLGTGDGYTF
TRBJ1-2,TRBV27,CASSLTGGHYGYTF
TRBJ1-1,TRBV29-1,CSVDLEGNTEAFF
TRBJ2-5,TRBV5-1,CASSLVTGGQETQYF
TRBJ1-1,TRBV6-1,CASSESDLNTEAFF
TRBJ2-3,TRBV30,CAWNSAGAYTDTQYF
TRBJ2-3,TRBV10-1,CASSPATSGSPTDTQYF
TRBJ2-7,TRBV27,CASRRTGAGVGEQYF
TRBJ1-1,TRBV11-2,CASSPGQGGQMNTEAFF
TRBJ2-7,TRBV28,CASSLGQLTYEQYF
TRBJ1-1,TRBV7-2,CASSLDVSIPEAFF
TRBJ1-4,TRBV2,CASSPYGSSQGKLFF
TRBJ2-7,TRBV30,CAWTPTPQGEQYF
TRBJ2-2,TRBV18,CASSPLRAVDRGRLISTGELFF
TRBJ1-4,TRBV2,CASCQDRGDSKLFF
TRBJ2-3,TRBV7-2,CASSFVGLTDTQYF